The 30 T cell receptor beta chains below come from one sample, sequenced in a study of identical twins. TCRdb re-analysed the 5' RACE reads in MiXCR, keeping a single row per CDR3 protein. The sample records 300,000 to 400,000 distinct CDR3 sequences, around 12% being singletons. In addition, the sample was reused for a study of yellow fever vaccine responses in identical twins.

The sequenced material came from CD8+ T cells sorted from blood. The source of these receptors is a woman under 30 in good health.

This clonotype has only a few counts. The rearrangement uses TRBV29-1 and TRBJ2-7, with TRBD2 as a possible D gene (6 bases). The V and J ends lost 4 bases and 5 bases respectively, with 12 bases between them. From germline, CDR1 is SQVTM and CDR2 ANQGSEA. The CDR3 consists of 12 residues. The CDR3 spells CSVAEGIDEQYF. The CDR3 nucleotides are TGCAGCGTTGCGGAGGGGATCGACGAGCAGTACTTC.

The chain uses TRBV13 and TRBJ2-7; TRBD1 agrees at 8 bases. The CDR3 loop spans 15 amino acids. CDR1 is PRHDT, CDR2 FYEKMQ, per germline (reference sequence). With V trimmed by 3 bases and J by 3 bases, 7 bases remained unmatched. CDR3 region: CASSFGQGAIYEQYF. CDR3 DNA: TGTGCCAGCAGCTTCGGACAGGGAGCAATCTACGAGCAGTACTTC.

The CDR3 DNA follows: TGTGCCAGCAGCTTGGGACTAGCGGGGGGGACGGAAAGGTGGGAGACCCAGTACTTC. Translating it yields CASSLGLAGGTERWETQYF. The chain carries TRBV7-6 and TRBJ2-5; 16 nucleotides line up with TRBD2. V trimming: 3 bases; J trimming: 5 bases; junction bases outside the gene matches: 12. The CDR3 totals 19 residues. The germline V gene has CDR1 SGHVS and CDR2 FNYEAQ.

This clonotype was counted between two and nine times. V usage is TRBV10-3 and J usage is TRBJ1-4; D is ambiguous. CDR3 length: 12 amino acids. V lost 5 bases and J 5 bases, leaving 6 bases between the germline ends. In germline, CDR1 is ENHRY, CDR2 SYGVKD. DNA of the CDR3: TGTGCCATCAGTTCGGGGAATGAAAAACTGTTTTTT. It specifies CAISSGNEKLFF.

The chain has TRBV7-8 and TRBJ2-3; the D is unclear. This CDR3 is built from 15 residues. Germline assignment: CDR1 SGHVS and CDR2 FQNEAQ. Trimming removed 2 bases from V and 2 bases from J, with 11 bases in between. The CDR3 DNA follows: TGTGCCAGCAGCTTATTACGTAGATCCACAGATACGCAGTATTTT. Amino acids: CASSLLRRSTDTQYF.

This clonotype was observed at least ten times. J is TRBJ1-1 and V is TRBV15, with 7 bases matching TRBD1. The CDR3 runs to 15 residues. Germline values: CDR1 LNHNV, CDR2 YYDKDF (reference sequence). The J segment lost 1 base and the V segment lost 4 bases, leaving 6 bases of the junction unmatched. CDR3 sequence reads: CATSIGKGANTEAFF. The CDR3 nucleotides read TGTGCCACCAGCATCGGGAAGGGGGCGAACACTGAAGCTTTCTTT.

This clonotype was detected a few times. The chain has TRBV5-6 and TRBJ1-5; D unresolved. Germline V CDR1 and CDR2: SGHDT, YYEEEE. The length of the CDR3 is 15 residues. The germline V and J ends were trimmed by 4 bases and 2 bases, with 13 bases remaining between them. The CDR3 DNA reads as TGTGCCAGCAGCCTAAGCGGGGTCGGCAATCAGCCCCAGCATTTT. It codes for CASSLSGVGNQPQHF. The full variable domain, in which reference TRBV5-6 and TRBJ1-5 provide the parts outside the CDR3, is DAGVTQSPTHLIKTRGQQVTLRCSPKSGHDTVSWYQQALGQGPQFIFQYYEEEERQRGNFPDRFSGHQFPNYSSELNVNALLLGDSALYLCASSLSGVGNQPQHFGDGTRLSIL.

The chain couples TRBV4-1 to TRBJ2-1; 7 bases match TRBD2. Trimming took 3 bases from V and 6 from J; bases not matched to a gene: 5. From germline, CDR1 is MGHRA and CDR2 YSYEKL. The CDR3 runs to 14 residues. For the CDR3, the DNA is TGCGCCAGCAGCCAGCCGGGAGGACGCAATGAGCAGTTCTTC. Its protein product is CASSQPGGRNEQFF.

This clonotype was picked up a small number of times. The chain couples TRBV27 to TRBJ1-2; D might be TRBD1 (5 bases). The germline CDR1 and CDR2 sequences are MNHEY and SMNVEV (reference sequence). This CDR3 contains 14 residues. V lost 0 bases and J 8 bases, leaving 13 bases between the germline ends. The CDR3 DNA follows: TGTGCCAGCAGTTTATCAGCGGGGCGCGGAGGCTACACCTTC. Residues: CASSLSAGRGGYTF.

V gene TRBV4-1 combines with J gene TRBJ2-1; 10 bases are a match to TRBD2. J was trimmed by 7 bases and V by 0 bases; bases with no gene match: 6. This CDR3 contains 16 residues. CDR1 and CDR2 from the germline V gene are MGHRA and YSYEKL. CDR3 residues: CASSQDSSGSLNEQFF. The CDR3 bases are TGCGCCAGCAGCCAAGACTCTAGCGGGAGCCTGAATGAGCAGTTCTTC.

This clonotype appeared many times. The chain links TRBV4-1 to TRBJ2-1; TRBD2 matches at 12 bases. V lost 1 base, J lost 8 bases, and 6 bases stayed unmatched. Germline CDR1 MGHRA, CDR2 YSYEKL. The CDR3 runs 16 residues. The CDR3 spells CASSQGLAGAGDEQFF. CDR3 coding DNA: TGCGCCAGCAGCCAAGGACTAGCGGGAGCCGGTGATGAGCAGTTCTTC.

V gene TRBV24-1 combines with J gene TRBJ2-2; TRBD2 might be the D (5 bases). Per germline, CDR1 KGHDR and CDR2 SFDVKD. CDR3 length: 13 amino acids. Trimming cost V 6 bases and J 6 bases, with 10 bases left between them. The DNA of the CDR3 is TGTGCCACCAGTTCCCTAGCATCCGGGGAGCTGTTTTTT. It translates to CATSSLASGELFF.

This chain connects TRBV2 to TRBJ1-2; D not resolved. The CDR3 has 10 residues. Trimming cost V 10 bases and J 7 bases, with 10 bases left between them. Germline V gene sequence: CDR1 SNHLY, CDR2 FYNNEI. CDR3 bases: TGTGCCACCCAATCAACTGGCTACACCTTC. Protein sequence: CATQSTGYTF.

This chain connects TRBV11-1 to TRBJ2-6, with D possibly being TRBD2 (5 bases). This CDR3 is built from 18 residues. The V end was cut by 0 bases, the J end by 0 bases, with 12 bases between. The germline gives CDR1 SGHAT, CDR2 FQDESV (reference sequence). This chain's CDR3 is CASSLAWGDPSGANVLTF. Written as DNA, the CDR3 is TGTGCCAGCAGCTTAGCGTGGGGAGATCCCTCTGGGGCCAACGTCCTGACTTTC. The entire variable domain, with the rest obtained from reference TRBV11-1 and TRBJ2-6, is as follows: EAEVAQSPRYKITEKSQAVAFWCDPISGHATLYWYRQILGQGPELLVQFQDESVVDDSQLPKDRFSAERLKGVDSTLKIQPAELGDSAMYLCASSLAWGDPSGANVLTFGAGSRLTVL.

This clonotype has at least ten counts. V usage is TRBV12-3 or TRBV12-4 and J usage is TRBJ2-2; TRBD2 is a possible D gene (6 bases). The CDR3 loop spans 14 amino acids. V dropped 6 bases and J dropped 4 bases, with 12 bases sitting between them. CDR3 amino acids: CASRPPGLTGELFF. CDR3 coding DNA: TGTGCCAGCAGACCACCGGGACTCACCGGGGAGCTGTTTTTT.

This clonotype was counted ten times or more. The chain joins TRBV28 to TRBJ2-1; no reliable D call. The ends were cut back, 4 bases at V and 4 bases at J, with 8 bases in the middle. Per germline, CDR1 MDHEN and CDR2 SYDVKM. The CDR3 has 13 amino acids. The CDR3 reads CASSYISYNEQFF. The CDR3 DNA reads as TGTGCCAGCAGTTATATAAGTTACAATGAGCAGTTCTTC.

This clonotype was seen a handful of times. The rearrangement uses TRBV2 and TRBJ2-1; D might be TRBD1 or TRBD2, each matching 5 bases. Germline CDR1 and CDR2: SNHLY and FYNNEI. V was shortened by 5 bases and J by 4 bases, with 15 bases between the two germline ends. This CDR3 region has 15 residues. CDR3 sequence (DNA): TGTGCCAGCAGTCCCCACCGGGACGGATACAATGAGCAGTTCTTC. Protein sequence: CASSPHRDGYNEQFF.

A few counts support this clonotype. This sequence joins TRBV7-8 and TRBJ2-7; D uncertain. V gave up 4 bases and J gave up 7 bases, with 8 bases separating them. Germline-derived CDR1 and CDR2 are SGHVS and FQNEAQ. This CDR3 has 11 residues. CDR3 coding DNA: TGTGCCAGCAGCTCCCCCCCGGAGCAGTACTTC. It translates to CASSSPPEQYF.

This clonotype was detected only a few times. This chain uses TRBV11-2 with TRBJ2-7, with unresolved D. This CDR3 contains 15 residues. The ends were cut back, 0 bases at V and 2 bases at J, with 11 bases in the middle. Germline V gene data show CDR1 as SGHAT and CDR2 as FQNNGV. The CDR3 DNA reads TGTGCCAGCAGCTTAGATCAGGCTAGACCCTACGAGCAGTACTTC. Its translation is CASSLDQARPYEQYF.

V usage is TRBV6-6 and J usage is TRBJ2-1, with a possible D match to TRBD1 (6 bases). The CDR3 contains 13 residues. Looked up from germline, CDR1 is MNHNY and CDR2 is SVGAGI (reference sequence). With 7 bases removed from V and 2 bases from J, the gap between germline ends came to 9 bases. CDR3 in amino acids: CASNWDTYNEQFF. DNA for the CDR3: TGTGCCAGCAATTGGGACACCTACAATGAGCAGTTCTTC.

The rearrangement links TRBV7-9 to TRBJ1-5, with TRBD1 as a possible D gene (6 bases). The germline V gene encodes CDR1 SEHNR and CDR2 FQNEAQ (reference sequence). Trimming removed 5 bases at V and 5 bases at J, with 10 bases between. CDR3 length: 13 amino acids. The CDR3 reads CASSQGTDQPQHF. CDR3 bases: TGTGCCAGCAGCCAGGGGACCGATCAGCCCCAGCATTTT.

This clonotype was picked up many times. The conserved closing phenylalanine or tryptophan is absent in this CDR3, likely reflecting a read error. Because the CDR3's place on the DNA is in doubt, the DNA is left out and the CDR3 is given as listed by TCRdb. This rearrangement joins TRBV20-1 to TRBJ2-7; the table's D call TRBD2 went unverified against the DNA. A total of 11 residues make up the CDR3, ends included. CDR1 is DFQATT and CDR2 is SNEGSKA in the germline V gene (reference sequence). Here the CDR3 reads CSADPTSAFLI.

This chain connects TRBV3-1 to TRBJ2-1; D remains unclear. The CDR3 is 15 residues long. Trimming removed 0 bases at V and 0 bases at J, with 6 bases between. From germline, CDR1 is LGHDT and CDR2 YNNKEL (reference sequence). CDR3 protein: CASSQEDLSYNEQFF. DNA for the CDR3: TGTGCCAGCAGCCAAGAGGACCTCTCCTACAATGAGCAGTTCTTC.

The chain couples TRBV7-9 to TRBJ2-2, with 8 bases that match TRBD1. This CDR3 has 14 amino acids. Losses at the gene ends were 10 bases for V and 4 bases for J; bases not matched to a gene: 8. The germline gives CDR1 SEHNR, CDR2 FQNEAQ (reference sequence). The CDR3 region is CAIPQGAITGELFF. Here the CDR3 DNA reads TGTGCCATCCCGCAGGGGGCAATCACCGGGGAGCTGTTTTTT.

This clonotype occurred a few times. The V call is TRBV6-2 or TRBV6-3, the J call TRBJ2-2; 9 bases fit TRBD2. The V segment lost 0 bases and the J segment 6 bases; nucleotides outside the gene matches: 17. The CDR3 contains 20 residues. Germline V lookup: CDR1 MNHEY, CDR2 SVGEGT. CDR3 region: CASSYSIWFGGGAPPGELFF. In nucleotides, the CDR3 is TGTGCCAGCAGTTACTCGATTTGGTTTGGCGGGGGGGCGCCACCCGGGGAGCTGTTTTTT.

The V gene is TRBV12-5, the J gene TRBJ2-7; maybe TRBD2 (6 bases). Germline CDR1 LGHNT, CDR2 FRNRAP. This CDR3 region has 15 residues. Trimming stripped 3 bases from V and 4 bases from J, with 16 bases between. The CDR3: CASGFGLGTSYEQYF. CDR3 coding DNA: TGTGCTAGTGGTTTTGGCCTCGGGACTTCTTACGAGCAGTACTTC.

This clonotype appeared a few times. The CDR3 protein is CASSESGVAYEQYV. The CDR3 DNA reads TGTGCCAGCAGTGAGTCCGGGGTGGCCTACGAGCAGTACGTC. The rearrangement joins TRBV28 to TRBJ2-7; maybe TRBD2 (5 bases). Trimming took 5 bases from V and 2 from J, leaving 13 bases between them. The CDR3 loop spans 14 amino acids. Germline V CDR1 and CDR2: MDHEN, SYDVKM.

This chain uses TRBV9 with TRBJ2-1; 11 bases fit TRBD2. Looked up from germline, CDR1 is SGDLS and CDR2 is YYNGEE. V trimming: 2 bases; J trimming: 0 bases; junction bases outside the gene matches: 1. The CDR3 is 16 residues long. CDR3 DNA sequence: TGTGCCAGCAGCGTTACTAGCGGGGGCTCCTACAATGAGCAGTTCTTC. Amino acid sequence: CASSVTSGGSYNEQFF.

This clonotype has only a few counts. The CDR3 DNA reads TGCGCCAGCAGCTGGTCCGACGATCTAGCGGGAGCTATTCGCGATGAGCAGTTCTTC. Protein sequence: CASSWSDDLAGAIRDEQFF. The chain carries TRBV5-1 and TRBJ2-1, with 10 bases aligning to TRBD2. The germline CDR1 and CDR2 sequences are SGHRS and YFSETQ. The CDR3 is made up of 19 amino acids. V was pared by 3 bases and J by 8 bases, with 20 bases of the junction left unmatched. The full variable domain, completed using reference TRBV5-1 and TRBJ2-1, is KAGVTQTPRYLIKTRGQQVTLSCSPISGHRSVSWYQQTPGQGLQFLFEYFSETQRNKGNFPGRFSGRQFSNSRSEMNVSTLELGDSALYLCASSWSDDLAGAIRDEQFFGPGTRLTVL.

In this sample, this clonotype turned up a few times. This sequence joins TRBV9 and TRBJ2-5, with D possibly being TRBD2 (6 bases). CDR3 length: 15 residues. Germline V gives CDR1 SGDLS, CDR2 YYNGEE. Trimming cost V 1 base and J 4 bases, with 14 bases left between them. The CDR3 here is CASSVYGGGAETQYF. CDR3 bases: TGTGCCAGCAGCGTATATGGGGGAGGAGCAGAGACCCAGTACTTC.